This T cell receptor beta chain was documented in a study of blood T cells in healthy people across ages. Combining a sample-barcoded 5' primer with a J-beta primer mix, a second PCR ran for about 7 to 11 cycles. TCRdb fed the 5' RACE reads into MiXCR, producing one record per CDR3 protein. The data show some 1.5 million distinct CDR3 sequences, approximately 42% seen once. This CDR3 spans 16 amino acids. After removal of 3 bases from V and 1 base from J, the junction contained 8 bases not matched to a gene. Germline values: CDR1 MNHEY, CDR2 SMNVEV (reference sequence). The TCR was taken from a woman aged 18-30 years in good health. V usage is TRBV27 and J usage is TRBJ2-7; TRBD2 matches at 8 bases. Sequenced sample: blood. DNA of the CDR3: TGTGCCAGCAGTTTTTACGGGAGGGCCCGATCCTACGAGCAGTACTTC. This codes for CASSFYGRARSYEQYF.